These 13 T cell receptor beta chains were sequenced from one sample in a study of OX40 agonist ivuxolimab in advanced cancers. Using immunoSEQ multiplex PCR, the repertoire was profiled, and TCRdb retains in-frame clones only, with some absent. In the table there are tens of thousands of clones, roughly 80% of which are singletons. Source: CD4+ or CD8+ T cells sorted from blood, taken in a trial of the OX40 agonist ivuxolimab. The receptors were gathered from an adult with an advanced solid tumor such as melanoma, head and neck, liver or kidney cancer.

This chain joins TRBV13 and TRBJ2-7; D is uncertain. The germline V and J ends were trimmed by 1 base and 6 bases, with 10 bases remaining between them. This CDR3 is 13 amino acids long. CDR1 and CDR2 from the germline V gene are PRHDT and FYEKMQ (reference sequence). CDR3 bases: TGTGCCAGCAGCTTAGTCGCCCGCTCCGAGCAGTACTTC. Translating it yields CASSLVARSEQYF.

This chain uses TRBV10-3 with TRBJ2-7; 13 bases agree with TRBD2. The length of the CDR3 is 15 residues. From germline, CDR1 is ENHRY and CDR2 SYGVKD. J was trimmed by 5 bases and V by 11 bases; bases with no gene match: 12. The DNA for the CDR3 is TGTGCCGCCACTAGCGGGAGGGCTGGTGTGGACGAGCAGTACTTC. Its translation: CAATSGRAGVDEQYF.

This clone was counted a single time. The V call is TRBV19, the J call TRBJ1-2; 7 positions agree with TRBD1. Trimming cost V 9 bases and J 6 bases; bases outside gene matches: 16. The CDR3 length is 15 residues. In germline, CDR1 is LNHDA, CDR2 SQIVND (reference sequence). DNA for the CDR3: TGTGCCAGCCTCCCTCAATCCGACAGGGACCATGGCTACACCTTC. It is translated as CASLPQSDRDHGYTF. Supplemented by reference TRBV19 and TRBJ1-2, the full variable domain reads DGGITQSPKYLFRKEGQNVTLSCEQNLNHDAMYWYRQDPGQGLRLIYYSQIVNDFQKGDIAEGYSVSREKKESFPLTVTSAQKNPTAFYLCASLPQSDRDHGYTFGSGTRLTVV.

This chain uses TRBV10-3 with TRBJ1-3; D may be TRBD1 (5 bases). Germline V gene lookup returns CDR1 ENHRY and CDR2 SYGVKD. The CDR3 spans 14 residues. The ends were cut back, 5 bases at V and 0 bases at J, with 8 bases in the middle. The CDR3 nucleotides read TGTGCCATCAGTCAGACAGTCTCTGGAAACACCATATATTTT. Its translation is CAISQTVSGNTIYF.

The gene calls are TRBV4-3 and TRBJ2-3; possible D gene TRBD2, 5 bases. Germline V CDR1 and CDR2: LGHNA, YSLEER. V lost 4 bases and J lost 5, with 13 bases in between. The CDR3 has 14 amino acids. The CDR3 coding sequence is TGCGCCAGCAGCCTCGGGGTGGGTTTAGATACGCAGTATTTT. Amino acids: CASSLGVGLDTQYF.

The chain carries TRBV10-3 and TRBJ2-1, with D perhaps matching TRBD1 (6 bases). V lost 6 bases to trimming and J lost 2 bases, with 17 bases between them. The length of the CDR3 is 16 residues. Germline-derived CDR1 and CDR2 are ENHRY and SYGVKD. The CDR3 reads CAIRADSADTYNEQFF. The CDR3 coding sequence is TGTGCCATCAGGGCGGACAGTGCGGATACCTACAATGAGCAGTTCTTC.

The chain combines TRBV29-1 with TRBJ2-4, with a tentative D call TRBD2 (6 bases). Deletions cut 4 bases from V and 9 bases from J, with 16 bases between. The germline V gene encodes CDR1 SQVTM and CDR2 ANQGSEA. This CDR3 contains 13 residues. This chain's CDR3 is CSVVSPGEAIQYF. For the CDR3, the DNA is TGCAGCGTTGTGTCCCCGGGGGAGGCCATTCAGTACTTC.

V is TRBV11-1 and J is TRBJ2-7; D is ambiguous. Germline V gene data show CDR1 as SGHAT and CDR2 as FQDESV (reference sequence). V was pared by 5 bases and J by 7 bases, with 18 bases between. CDR3 length equals 14 residues. This CDR3 reads CASSPGSSLGEQYF. The CDR3 DNA is TGTGCCAGCAGCCCCGGGTCCTCCCTGGGTGAGCAGTACTTC.

This clone has just a few counts. CDR3 DNA: TGCGCCAGCAGCCAATCTAGCGGATCCCTGGGCGAGCAGTACTTC. Translated, it gives CASSQSSGSLGEQYF. The chain joins TRBV5-1 to TRBJ2-7, with 7 bases that match TRBD2. This CDR3 has 15 amino acids. The germline V gene encodes CDR1 SGHRS and CDR2 YFSETQ. V lost 4 bases and J lost 6; bases outside the gene matches: 13.

This sequence joins TRBV7-2 and TRBJ2-2; D is ambiguous. V was pared by 2 bases and J by 6 bases, with 4 bases between. Germline V lookup: CDR1 SGHTA, CDR2 FQGNSA. The CDR3 covers 12 residues. The CDR3 bases are TGTGCCAGCAGCTTACATCCCGGGGAGCTGTTTTTT. Its protein is CASSLHPGELFF.

The V gene is TRBV18, the J gene TRBJ2-5; TRBD2 agrees at 8 bases. The J call is uncertain, as TRBJ2-7 better fits the DNA end. There are 19 residues in the CDR3. CDR1 is KGHSH and CDR2 is LQKENI in the germline V gene. CDR3 in DNA: TGTGCCAGCTCTCCTCGGGGGGGGAAAGGAGCCGAGGTATCCTACGAGCAGTACTTC. Protein product: CASSPRGGKGAEVSYEQYF.

This chain links TRBV19 with TRBJ2-6; 12 bases are shared with TRBD1. V dropped 5 bases and J dropped 1; count of bases not matched to a gene: 6. Germline assignment: CDR1 LNHDA and CDR2 SQIVND (reference sequence). CDR3 size: 18 residues. This chain's CDR3 is CASSSPGQGASGANVLTF. CDR3 nucleotide sequence: TGTGCCAGTAGTTCACCGGGACAGGGGGCTTCTGGGGCCAACGTCCTGACTTTC.

The V gene is TRBV2, the J gene TRBJ1-4, with TRBD1 matching over 7 bases. Losses at the gene ends were 6 bases for V and 7 bases for J; bases not matched to a gene: 11. Germline V gene sequence: CDR1 SNHLY, CDR2 FYNNEI. This CDR3 has 15 residues. The DNA for the CDR3 is TGTGCCAGCAGCGTTTCCCGGGACAGATTTGAAAAACTGTTTTTT. Amino acids: CASSVSRDRFEKLFF.